The rows below give T cell receptor beta chains drawn from one sample of a study of beta chain features in type 1 diabetes. Produced via immunoSEQ multiplex PCR; TCRdb's table is partial and in-frame only. The table includes around 250,000 clones, roughly 13% detected once. The sequencing input was naive CD4+ T cells from blood. The receptor set was obtained from a man aged 25 to 40 with type 1 diabetes. Both conserved end residues are part of each CDR3. A D gene is named only where the DNA matches it firmly. Only part of the rows carry a size: once, few, many, or a class if the clone is expanded.

clone size: -; CDR3 length: 19; D gene: TRBD2; J gene: TRBJ2-1; V gene: TRBV19; CDR3 DNA: TGTGCCAGTAGTTTCCAAACCGATAAGACTAGCGGCTCCTACAATGAGCAGTTCTTC; CDR3 protein: CASSFQTDKTSGSYNEQFF
clone size: few; CDR3 length: 15; D gene: -; J gene: TRBJ1-2; V gene: TRBV11-2; CDR3 DNA: TGTGCCAGCAGCTTAGACTACAGTGTCTTTTATGGCTACACCTTC; CDR3 protein: CASSLDYSVFYGYTF
clone size: -; CDR3 length: 15; D gene: -; J gene: TRBJ2-1; V gene: TRBV5-1; CDR3 DNA: TGCGCCAGCAGCTTGGAGCCATCTAGAGGGAATGAGCAGTTCTTC; CDR3 protein: CASSLEPSRGNEQFF
clone size: -; CDR3 length: 14; D gene: -; J gene: TRBJ2-5; V gene: TRBV5-1; CDR3 DNA: TGCGCCAGCAGCTTTGGGCTAGCTAGTGAGACCCAGTACTTC; CDR3 protein: CASSFGLASETQYF
clone size: -; CDR3 length: 15; D gene: TRBD2; J gene: TRBJ2-1; V gene: TRBV11-2; CDR3 DNA: TGTGCCAGCAGCTTAGACGGACTAGTCTACAATGAGCAGTTCTTC; CDR3 protein: CASSLDGLVYNEQFF
clone size: few; CDR3 length: 15; D gene: -; J gene: TRBJ2-4; V gene: TRBV6-1; CDR3 DNA: TGTGCCAGCAGAGGGACGGGAGTAGCCAAAAACATTCAGTACTTC; CDR3 protein: CASRGTGVAKNIQYF
clone size: few; CDR3 length: 14; D gene: TRBD2; J gene: TRBJ2-3; V gene: TRBV29-1; CDR3 DNA: TGCAGCGTTGACCGGGGGGGAAGCACAGATACGCAGTATTTT; CDR3 protein: CSVDRGGSTDTQYF
clone size: few; CDR3 length: 20; D gene: TRBD1; J gene: TRBJ1-6; V gene: TRBV2; CDR3 DNA: TGTGCCAGCAGCTATGGTTACAGGGGGCCCCTAAGCTCCTATAATTCACCCCTCCACTTT; CDR3 protein: CASSYGYRGPLSSYNSPLHF
clone size: few; CDR3 length: 15; D gene: TRBD2; J gene: TRBJ2-3; V gene: TRBV29-1; CDR3 DNA: TGCAGCGTTGAGGGGACTAGTGTGGGCACAGATACGCAGTATTTT; CDR3 protein: CSVEGTSVGTDTQYF
clone size: few; CDR3 length: 18; D gene: TRBD1; J gene: TRBJ1-6; V gene: TRBV11-2; CDR3 DNA: TGTGCCAGCAGCATCTCCCGGGACAGGGTCGATCCTACTTCACCCCTCCACTTT; CDR3 protein: CASSISRDRVDPTSPLHF
clone size: -; CDR3 length: 14; D gene: TRBD1; J gene: TRBJ2-7; V gene: TRBV7-9; CDR3 DNA: TGTGCCAGCAGCCTTACGGGACAGGGGGCCGAGCAGTACTTC; CDR3 protein: CASSLTGQGAEQYF
clone size: -; CDR3 length: 11; D gene: -; J gene: TRBJ2-3; V gene: TRBV6-4; CDR3 DNA: TGTGCCAGCAGCACACACCCCAGGCAGTATTTT; CDR3 protein: CASSTHPRQYF